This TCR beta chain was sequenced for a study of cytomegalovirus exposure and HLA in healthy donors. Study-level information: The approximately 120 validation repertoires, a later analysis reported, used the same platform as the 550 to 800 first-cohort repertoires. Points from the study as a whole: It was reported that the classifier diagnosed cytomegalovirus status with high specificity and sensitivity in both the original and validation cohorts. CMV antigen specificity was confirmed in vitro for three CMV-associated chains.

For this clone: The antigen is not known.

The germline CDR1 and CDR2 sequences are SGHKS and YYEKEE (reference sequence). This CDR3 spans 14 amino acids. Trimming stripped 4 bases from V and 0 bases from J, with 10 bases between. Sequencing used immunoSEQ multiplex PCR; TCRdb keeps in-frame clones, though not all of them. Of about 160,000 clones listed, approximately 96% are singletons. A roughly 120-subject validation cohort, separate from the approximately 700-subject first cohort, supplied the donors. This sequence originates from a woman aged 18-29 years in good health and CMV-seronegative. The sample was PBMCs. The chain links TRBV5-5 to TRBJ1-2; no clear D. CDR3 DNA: TGTGCCAGCAGCCTCCTCACTGCTAACTATGGCTACACCTTC. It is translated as CASSLLTANYGYTF.